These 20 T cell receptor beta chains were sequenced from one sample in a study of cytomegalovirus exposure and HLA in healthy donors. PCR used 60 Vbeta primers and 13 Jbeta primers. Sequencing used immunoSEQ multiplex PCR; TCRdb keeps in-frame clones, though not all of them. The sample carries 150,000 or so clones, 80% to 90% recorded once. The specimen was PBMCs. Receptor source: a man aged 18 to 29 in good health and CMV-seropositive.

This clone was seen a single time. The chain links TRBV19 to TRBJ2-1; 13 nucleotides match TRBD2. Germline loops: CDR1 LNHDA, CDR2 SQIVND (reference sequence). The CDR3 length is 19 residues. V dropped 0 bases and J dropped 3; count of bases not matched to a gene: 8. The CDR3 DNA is TGTGCCAGTAGTATAGACACCCCGGGACTAGCGGGGCGCTACAATGAGCAGTTCTTC. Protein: CASSIDTPGLAGRYNEQFF.

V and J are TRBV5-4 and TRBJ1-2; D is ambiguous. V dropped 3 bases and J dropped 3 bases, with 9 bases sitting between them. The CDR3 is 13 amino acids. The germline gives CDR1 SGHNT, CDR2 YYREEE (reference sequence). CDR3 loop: CASSSSDYYGYTF. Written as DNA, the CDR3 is TGTGCCAGCAGCTCGTCAGATTACTATGGCTACACCTTC.

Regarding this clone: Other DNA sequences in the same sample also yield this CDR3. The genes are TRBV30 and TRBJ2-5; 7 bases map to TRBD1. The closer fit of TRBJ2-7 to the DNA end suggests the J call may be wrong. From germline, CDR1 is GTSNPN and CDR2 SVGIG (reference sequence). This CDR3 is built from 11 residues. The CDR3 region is CAWSSGGEQYF. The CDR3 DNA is TGTGCCTGGAGTTCAGGGGGCGAGCAGTACTTC.

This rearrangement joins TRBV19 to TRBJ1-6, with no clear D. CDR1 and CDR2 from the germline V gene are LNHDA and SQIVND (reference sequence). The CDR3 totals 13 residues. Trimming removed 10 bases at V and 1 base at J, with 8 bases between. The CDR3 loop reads CANFPSYNSPLHF. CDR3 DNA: TGTGCCAATTTTCCGTCCTATAATTCACCCCTCCACTTT.

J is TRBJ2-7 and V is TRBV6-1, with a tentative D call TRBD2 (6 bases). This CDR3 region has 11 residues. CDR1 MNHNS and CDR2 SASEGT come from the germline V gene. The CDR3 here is CRIGGDHEQYF. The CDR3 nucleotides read TGTCGAATCGGAGGGGACCACGAGCAGTACTTC.

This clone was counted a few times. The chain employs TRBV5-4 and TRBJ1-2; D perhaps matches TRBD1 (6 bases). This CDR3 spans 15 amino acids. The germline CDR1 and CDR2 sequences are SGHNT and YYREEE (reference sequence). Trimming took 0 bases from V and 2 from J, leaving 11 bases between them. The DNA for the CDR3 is TGTGCCAGCAGCTTGGGGGGGGGCCCCAACTATGGCTACACCTTC. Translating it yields CASSLGGGPNYGYTF.

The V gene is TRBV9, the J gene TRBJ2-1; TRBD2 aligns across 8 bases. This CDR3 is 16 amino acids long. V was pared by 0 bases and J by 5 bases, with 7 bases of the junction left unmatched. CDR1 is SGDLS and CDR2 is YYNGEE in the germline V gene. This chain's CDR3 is CASSVVPGGSNNEQFF. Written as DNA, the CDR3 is TGTGCCAGCAGCGTAGTGCCGGGGGGGTCCAACAATGAGCAGTTCTTC.

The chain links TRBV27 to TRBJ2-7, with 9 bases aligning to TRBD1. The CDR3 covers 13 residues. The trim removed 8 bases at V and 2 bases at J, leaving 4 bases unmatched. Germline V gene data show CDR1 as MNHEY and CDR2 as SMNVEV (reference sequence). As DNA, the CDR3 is TGTGCCAGCCGCAGACAGGGGGCCTACGAGCAGTACTTC. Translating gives CASRRQGAYEQYF.

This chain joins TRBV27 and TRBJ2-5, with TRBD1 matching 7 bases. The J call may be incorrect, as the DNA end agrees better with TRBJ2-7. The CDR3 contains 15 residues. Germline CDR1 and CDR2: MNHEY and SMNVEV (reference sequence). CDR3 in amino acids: CASRQQGLWTYEQYF. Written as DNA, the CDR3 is TGTGCCAGCAGGCAACAGGGGTTATGGACCTACGAGCAGTACTTC.

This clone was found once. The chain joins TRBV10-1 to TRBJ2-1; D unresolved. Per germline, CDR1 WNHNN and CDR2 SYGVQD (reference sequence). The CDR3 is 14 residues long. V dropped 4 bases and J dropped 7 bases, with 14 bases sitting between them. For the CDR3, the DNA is TGCGCCAGCAGTGCCCAGTCAGGTGTAAATGAGCAGTTCTTC. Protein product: CASSAQSGVNEQFF.

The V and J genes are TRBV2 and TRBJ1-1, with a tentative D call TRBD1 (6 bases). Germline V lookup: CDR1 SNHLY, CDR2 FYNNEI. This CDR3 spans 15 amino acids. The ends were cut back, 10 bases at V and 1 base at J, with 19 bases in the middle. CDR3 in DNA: TGTGCCACAAGCCCGAGTCGAGGGGGGAACACTGAAGCTTTCTTT. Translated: CATSPSRGGNTEAFF.

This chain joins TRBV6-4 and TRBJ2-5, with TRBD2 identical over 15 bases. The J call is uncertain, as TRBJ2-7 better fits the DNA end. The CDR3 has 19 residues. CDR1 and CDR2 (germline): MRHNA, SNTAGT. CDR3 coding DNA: TGTGCCAGCAGACACTCCGGGACTAGCGGGGGGCACACCTCCTACGAGCAGTACTTC. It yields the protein CASRHSGTSGGHTSYEQYF.

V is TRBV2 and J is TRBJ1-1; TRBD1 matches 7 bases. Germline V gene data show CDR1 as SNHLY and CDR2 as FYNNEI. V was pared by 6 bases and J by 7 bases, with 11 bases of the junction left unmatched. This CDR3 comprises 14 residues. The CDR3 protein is CASRPGTDFGEAFF. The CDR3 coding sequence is TGTGCCAGCAGACCCGGGACAGACTTCGGTGAAGCTTTCTTT.

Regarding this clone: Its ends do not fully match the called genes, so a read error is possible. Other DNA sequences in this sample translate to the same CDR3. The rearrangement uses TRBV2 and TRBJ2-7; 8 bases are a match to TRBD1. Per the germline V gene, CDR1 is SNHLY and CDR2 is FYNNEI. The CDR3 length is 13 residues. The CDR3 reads CASSEEGGDRNCF. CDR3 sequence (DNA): TGTGCCAGCAGTGAGGAGGGCGGGGACAGGAATTGTTTC.

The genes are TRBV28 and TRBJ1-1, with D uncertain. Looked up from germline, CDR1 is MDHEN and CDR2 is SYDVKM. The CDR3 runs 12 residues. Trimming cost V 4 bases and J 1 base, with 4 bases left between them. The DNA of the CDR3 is TGTGCCAGCAGTTCCGGGAACACTGAAGCTTTCTTT. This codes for CASSSGNTEAFF.

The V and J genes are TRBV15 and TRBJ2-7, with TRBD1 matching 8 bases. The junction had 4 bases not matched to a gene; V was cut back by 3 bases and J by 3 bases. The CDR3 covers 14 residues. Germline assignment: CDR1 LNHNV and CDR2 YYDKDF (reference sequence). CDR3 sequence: CATSRGTGRYEQYF. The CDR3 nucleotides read TGTGCCACCAGCAGGGGGACAGGCCGCTACGAGCAGTACTTC. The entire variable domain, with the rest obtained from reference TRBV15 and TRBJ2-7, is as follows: DAMVIQNPRYQVTQFGKPVTLSCSQTLNHNVMYWYQQKSSQAPKLLFHYYDKDFNNEADTPDNFQSRRPNTSFCFLDIRSPGLGDTAMYLCATSRGTGRYEQYFGPGTRLTVT.

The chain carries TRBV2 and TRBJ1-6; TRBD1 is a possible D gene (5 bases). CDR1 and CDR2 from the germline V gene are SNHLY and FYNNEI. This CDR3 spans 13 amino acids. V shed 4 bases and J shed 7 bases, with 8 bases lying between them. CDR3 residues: CASSGQSNSPLHF. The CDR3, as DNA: TGTGCCAGCAGTGGACAGAGCAATTCACCCCTCCACTTT. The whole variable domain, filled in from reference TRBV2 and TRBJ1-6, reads EPEVTQTPSHQVTQMGQEVILRCVPISNHLYFYWYRQILGQKVEFLVSFYNNEISEKSEIFDDQFSVERPDGSNFTLKIRSTKLEDSAMYFCASSGQSNSPLHFGNGTRLTVT.

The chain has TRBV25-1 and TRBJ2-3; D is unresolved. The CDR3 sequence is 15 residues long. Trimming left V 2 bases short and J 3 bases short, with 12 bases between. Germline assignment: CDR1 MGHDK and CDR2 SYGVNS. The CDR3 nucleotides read TGTGCCAGCAGTGAACACAGTCCGCAAACAGATACGCAGTATTTT. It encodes CASSEHSPQTDTQYF.

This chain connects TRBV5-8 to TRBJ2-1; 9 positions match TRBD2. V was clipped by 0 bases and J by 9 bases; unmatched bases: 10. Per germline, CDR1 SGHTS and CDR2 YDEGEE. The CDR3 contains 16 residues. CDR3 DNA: TGTGCCAGCAGCTTGGGGCGGGGGGGCCTTTTGGGTGAGCAGTTCTTC. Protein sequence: CASSLGRGGLLGEQFF.

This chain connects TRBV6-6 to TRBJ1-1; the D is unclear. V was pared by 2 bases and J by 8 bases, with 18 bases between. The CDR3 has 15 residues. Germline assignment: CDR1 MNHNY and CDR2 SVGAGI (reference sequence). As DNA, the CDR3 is TGTGCCAGCAGTTACCCCGTGGGCACGCGTGAAGAAGCTTTCTTT. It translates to CASSYPVGTREEAFF.